This T cell receptor beta chain emerged from a study of breast tumors, draining lymph nodes, adjacent tissues. This clonotype was seen repeatedly, ten times or more. TCRdb itself ran the multiplex PCR reads through MiXCR, one entry per CDR3 protein. The table has 60,000 to 70,000 distinct CDR3 sequences, around 60% seen once. Sequencing was performed on breast tumor tissue. This sequence was found in a female donor with breast cancer. Some clones in this sample may be carry-over from other donors' samples.

The CDR3 coding sequence is TGTGCCAGCAGCCACCGGGACATCAATAATTCACCCCTCCACTTT. This encodes CASSHRDINNSPLHF. V usage is TRBV3-1 and J usage is TRBJ1-6, with D maybe TRBD1 (6 bases). Trimming left V 3 bases short and J 5 bases short, with 11 bases between. Germline assignment: CDR1 LGHDT and CDR2 YNNKEL (reference sequence). The CDR3 totals 15 residues.